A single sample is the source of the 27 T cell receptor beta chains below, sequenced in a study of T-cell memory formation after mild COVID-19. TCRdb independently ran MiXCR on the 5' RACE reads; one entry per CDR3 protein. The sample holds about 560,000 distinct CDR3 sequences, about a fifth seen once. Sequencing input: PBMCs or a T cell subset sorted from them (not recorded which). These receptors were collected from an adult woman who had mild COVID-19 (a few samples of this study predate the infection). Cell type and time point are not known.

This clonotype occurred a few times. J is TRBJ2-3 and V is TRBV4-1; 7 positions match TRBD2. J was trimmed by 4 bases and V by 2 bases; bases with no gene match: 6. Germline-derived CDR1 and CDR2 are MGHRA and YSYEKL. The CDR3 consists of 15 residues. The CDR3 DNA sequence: TGCGCCAGCAGCCAAAGGTCGGGGGGTCCAGATACGCAGTATTTT. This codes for CASSQRSGGPDTQYF.

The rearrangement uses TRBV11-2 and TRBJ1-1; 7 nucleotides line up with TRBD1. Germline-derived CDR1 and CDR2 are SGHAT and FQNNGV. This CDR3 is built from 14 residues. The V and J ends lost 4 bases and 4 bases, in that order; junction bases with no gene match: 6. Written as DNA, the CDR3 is TGTGCCAGCAGCTGGCACAGGGGAACCACTGAAGCTTTCTTT. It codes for CASSWHRGTTEAFF.

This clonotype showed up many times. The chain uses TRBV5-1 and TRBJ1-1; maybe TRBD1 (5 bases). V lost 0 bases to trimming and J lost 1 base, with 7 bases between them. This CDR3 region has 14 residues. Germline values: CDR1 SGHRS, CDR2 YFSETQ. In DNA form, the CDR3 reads TGCGCCAGCAGCTTGGTTGGGGGGAACACTGAAGCTTTCTTT. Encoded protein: CASSLVGGNTEAFF.

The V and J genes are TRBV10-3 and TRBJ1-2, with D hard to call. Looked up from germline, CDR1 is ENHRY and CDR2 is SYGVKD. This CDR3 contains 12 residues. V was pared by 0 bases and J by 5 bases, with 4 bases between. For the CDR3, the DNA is TGTGCCATCAGTGAGTCGTTGTATGGCTACACCTTC. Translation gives CAISESLYGYTF.

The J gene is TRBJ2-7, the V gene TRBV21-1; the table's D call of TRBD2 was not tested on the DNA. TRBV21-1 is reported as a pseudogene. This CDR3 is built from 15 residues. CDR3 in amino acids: CASTWDGLSTHEQYF. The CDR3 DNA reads TGTGCCAGCACCTGGGATGGGCTCAGCACCCACGAGCAGTACTTC.

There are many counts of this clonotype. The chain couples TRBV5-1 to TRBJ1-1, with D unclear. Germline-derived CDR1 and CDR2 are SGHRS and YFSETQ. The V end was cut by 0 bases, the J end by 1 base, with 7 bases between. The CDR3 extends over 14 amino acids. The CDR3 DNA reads TGCGCCAGCAGCTTGGCAGCAGCGAACACTGAAGCTTTCTTT. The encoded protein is CASSLAAANTEAFF. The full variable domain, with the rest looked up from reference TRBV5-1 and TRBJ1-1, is KAGVTQTPRYLIKTRGQQVTLSCSPISGHRSVSWYQQTPGQGLQFLFEYFSETQRNKGNFPGRFSGRQFSNSRSEMNVSTLELGDSALYLCASSLAAANTEAFFGQGTRLTVV.

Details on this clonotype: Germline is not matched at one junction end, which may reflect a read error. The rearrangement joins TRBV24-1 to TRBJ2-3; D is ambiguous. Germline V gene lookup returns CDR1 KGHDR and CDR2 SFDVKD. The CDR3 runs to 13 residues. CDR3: CASSDFKEDTQYF. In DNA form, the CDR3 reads TGTGCCTCCAGTGATTTCAAGGAAGATACGCAGTATTTT.

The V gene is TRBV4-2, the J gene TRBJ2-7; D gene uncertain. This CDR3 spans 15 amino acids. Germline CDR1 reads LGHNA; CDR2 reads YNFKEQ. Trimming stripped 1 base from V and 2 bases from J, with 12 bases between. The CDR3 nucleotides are TGTGCCAGCAGCCAAGCTGGATACTCGCCCTACGAGCAGTACTTC. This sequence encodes CASSQAGYSPYEQYF.

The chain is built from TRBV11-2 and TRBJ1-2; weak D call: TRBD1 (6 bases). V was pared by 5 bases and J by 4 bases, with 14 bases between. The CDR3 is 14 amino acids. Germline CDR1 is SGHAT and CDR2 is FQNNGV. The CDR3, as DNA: TGTGCCAGCAGCCCACAGGGACTCCCCTATGGCTACACCTTC. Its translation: CASSPQGLPYGYTF.

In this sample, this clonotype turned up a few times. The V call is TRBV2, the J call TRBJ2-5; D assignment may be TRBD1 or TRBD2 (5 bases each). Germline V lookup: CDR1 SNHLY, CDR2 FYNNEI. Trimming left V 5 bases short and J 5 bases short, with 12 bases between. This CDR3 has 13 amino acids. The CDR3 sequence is CASSRHGAETQYF. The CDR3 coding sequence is TGTGCCAGCAGTAGGCACGGGGCGGAGACCCAGTACTTC.

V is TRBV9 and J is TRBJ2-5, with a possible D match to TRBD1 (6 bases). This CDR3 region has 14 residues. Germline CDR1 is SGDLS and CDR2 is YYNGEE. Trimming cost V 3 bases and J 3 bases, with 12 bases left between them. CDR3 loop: CASSAADRKETQYF. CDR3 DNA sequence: TGTGCCAGCAGCGCCGCGGACAGAAAAGAGACCCAGTACTTC.

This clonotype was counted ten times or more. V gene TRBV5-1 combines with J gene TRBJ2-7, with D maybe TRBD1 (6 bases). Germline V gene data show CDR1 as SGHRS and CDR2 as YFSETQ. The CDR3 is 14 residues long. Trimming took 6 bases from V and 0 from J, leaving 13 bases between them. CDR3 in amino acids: CASKLQGDSYEQYF. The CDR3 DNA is TGCGCCAGCAAACTACAGGGCGACTCCTACGAGCAGTACTTC.

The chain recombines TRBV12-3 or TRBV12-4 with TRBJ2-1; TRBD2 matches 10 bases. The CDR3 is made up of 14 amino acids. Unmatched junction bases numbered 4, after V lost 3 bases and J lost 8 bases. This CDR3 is CASSFFLAGDEQFF. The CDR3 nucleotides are TGTGCCAGCAGTTTTTTCCTAGCGGGGGATGAGCAGTTCTTC.

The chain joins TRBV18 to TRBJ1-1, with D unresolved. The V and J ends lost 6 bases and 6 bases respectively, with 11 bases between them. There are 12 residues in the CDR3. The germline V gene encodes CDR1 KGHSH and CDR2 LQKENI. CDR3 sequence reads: CASSPGYAEAFF. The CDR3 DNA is TGTGCCAGCTCTCCGGGATACGCTGAAGCTTTCTTT.

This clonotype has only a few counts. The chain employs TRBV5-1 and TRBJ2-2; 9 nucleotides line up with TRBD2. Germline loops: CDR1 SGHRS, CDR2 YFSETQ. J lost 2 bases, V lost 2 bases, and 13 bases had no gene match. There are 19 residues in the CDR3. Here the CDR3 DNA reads TGCGCCAGCAGCTTCTCCGTAAGCGGGGGGACCATAAACACCGGGGAGCTGTTTTTT. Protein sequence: CASSFSVSGGTINTGELFF.

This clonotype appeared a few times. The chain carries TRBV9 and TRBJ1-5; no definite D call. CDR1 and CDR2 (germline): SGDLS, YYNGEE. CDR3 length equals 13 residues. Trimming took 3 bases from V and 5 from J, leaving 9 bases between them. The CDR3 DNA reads TGTGCCAGCAGCGCAAGTTTAGATCAGCCCCAGCATTTT. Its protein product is CASSASLDQPQHF.

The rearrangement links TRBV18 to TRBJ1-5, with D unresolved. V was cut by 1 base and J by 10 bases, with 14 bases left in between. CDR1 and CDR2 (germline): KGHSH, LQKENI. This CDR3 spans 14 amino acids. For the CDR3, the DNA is TGTGCCAGCTCACCACGGGAGACCCTAAAACCCCAGCATTTT. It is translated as CASSPRETLKPQHF. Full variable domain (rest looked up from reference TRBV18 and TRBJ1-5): NAGVMQNPRHLVRRRGQEARLRCSPMKGHSHVYWYRQLPEEGLKFMVYLQKENIIDESGMPKERFSAEFPKEGPSILRIQQVVRGDSAAYFCASSPRETLKPQHFGDGTRLSIL.

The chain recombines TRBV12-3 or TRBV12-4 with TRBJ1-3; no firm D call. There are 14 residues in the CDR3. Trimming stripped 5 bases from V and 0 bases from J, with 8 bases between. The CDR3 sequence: CASSTKSSGNTIYF. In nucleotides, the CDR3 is TGTGCCAGCAGTACTAAGAGCTCTGGAAACACCATATATTTT.

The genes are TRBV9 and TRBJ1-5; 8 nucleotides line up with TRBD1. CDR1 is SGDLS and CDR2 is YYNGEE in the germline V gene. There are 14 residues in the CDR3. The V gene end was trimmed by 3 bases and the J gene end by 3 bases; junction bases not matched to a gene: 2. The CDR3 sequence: CASSETGVNQPQHF. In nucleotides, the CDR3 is TGTGCCAGCAGCGAGACAGGGGTCAATCAGCCCCAGCATTTT.

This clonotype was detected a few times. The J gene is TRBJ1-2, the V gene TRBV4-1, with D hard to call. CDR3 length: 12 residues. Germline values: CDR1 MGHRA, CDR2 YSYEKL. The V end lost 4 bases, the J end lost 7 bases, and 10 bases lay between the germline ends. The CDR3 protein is CASSPPFGGYTF. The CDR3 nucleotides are TGCGCCAGCAGCCCCCCCTTCGGTGGCTACACCTTC.

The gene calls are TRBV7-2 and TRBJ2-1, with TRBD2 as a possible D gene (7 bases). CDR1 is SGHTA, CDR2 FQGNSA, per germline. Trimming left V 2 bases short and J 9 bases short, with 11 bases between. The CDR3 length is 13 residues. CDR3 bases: TGTGCCAGCAGCTTAAGGGGGGAGGGTGAGCAGTTCTTC. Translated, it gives CASSLRGEGEQFF.

The CDR3 coding sequence is TGTGCCAGCAGCCCACACGGGACGCGTGGAGATACGCAGTATTTT. Translating gives CASSPHGTRGDTQYF. The chain couples TRBV7-3 to TRBJ2-3; D could derive from TRBD1 or TRBD2 (5 bases each). V was shortened by 5 bases and J by 5 bases, with 17 bases between the two germline ends. This CDR3 is 15 amino acids long. CDR1 is SGHTA, CDR2 FQGTGA, per germline.

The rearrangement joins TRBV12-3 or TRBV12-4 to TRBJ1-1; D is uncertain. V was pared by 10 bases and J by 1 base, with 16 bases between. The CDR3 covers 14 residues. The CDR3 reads CATRRGNQNTEAFF. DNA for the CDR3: TGTGCCACTCGGCGCGGGAACCAGAACACTGAAGCTTTCTTT.

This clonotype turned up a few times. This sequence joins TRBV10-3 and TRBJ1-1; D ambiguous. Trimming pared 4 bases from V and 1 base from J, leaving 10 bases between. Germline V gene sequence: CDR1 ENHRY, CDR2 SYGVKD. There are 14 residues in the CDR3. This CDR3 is CAISVMRQNTEAFF. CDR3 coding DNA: TGTGCCATCAGTGTGATGAGACAGAACACTGAAGCTTTCTTT.

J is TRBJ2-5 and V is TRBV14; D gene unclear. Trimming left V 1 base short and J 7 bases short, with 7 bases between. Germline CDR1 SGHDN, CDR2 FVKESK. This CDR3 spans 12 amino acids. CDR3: CASSQVDGTQYF. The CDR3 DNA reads TGTGCCAGCAGCCAAGTTGACGGGACCCAGTACTTC.

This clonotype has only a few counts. CDR3 amino acids: CASSVPTGVYEKLFF. The CDR3, as DNA: TGTGCCAGCAGTGTCCCGACCGGGGTATATGAAAAACTGTTTTTT. This chain connects TRBV25-1 to TRBJ1-4; D is unresolved. The CDR3 runs 15 residues. Trimming removed 4 bases at V and 6 bases at J, with 15 bases between. Per the germline V gene, CDR1 is MGHDK and CDR2 is SYGVNS.

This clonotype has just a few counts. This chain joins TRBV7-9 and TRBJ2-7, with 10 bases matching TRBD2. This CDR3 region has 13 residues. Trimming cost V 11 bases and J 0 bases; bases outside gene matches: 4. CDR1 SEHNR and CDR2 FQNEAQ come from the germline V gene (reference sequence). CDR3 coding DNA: TGTGCCGCGGGGACTAGCGCCTCCTACGAGCAGTACTTC. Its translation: CAAGTSASYEQYF.